This TCR beta chain stems from a study of CD8 T cells in Susac syndrome (dated by TCRdb to about 2019). Describing the broader study: Of the Susac syndrome patients who were sequenced, more than 5 had clinically active disease and roughly eight were in clinical remission. Susac syndrome patients were therapy-naive, on corticosteroids (some also receiving IVIg), or on IVIg alone at blood withdrawal. Whether CD8+ T cell activation and differentiation in Susac syndrome was antigen driven was tested using repertoire sequencing. The clonality of the CD8+ T cell repertoire was compared across about a dozen healthy donors, roughly 14 Susac syndrome patients and 15 multiple sclerosis patients. The paper as a whole reports these results and caveats: In the total CD8+ and CD8+ TEMRA repertoires, sixteen and five Susac-specific public clones, respectively, were identified. Clonal expansion was observed in Susac syndrome CD8+ repertoires, with the highest expansion in CD8+ TEMRA cells and greater expansion in clinically active than in remitting patients. The number of individuals in the TCR sequencing and HLA analysis was recognized as being relatively small.

High-throughput TCR beta sequencing profiled peripheral blood CD8+ and CD4+ T cells from healthy donors, Susac syndrome patients and multiple sclerosis patients. The Susac syndrome patients fulfilled recently defined diagnostic criteria for either definite or probable disease. Bulk CD8+ and CD4+ T cells were purified by magnetic negative isolation, whereas CD8+ TEMRA cells were enriched by FACS. Blood was drawn into EDTA tubes, processed within 24 hours, and PBMCs were isolated by density gradient centrifugation. PBMCs intended for TCR sequencing were frozen in liquid nitrogen and were later thawed in a 37 degrees C water bath. The sorted or isolated CD4+, CD8+ and CD8+ TEMRA cells reached a purity of at least 90%. V is reduced by 0 bases and J by 0 bases, leaving a spacing of 8 bases between them. CDR1 and CDR2 are read off the germline V gene (reference sequence) as MNHNY and SVGAGI. The CDR3, cysteine through phenylalanine, is 15 amino acids long. Only the CDR3 DNA is retained, 45 bases long and in frame from the first base.

RNA was extracted using the RNeasy kit, and roughly 0.5 to 1 ug of the RNA was reverse transcribed with random hexamers. The immunoSEQ multiplex PCR assay, which covers 54 Vbeta and 13 Jbeta segments, was used to amplify TCR beta CDR3 regions. PCR amplification bias was corrected using a synthetic template baseline for primer optimization and computational correction. The original pipeline was this. Reads were annotated to V, D and J genes according to IMGT and were analyzed with immunoSEQ Analyzer, with only productive sequences retained. Clonality was calculated as one minus the Shannon entropy normalized by log2 of the number of productive unique sequences. Public and private clones were assessed among the 100 most prevalent clones of each patient and control. Susac-specific clones were defined as absent from healthy and MS cohorts, around 1,000 published viral clones and other ImmuneACCESS disease sequences. The raw public reads went through TCRdb reprocessing: fastp at Q25, MiXCR clone calling, in-frame beta chains kept. Each entry merges the rows of one CDR3 protein and shows their most common DNA and genes. The V and J calls and clone size come from TCRdb's table, not from the authors' own analysis. This sample gives 100,000 to 150,000 distinct CDR3 sequences in total; approximately 96% of them show up just once. The ten largest clones add up to approximately 0.22% of the sample.

This clonotype was counted a single time. No antigen is known for it. No base-level quality is on record; no much larger clone is a single base apart. Support from one read is weak. The chain was built from TRBV6-6 and TRBJ1-1; the D gene identity is not certain. Sequenced sample: CD8+ T cells from PBMCs. The clonotype was recovered from a human donor with Susac syndrome. The DNA sequence reads TGTGCCAGCAGTTACTCGGGGTCAATGAACACTGAAGCTTTCTTT. This encodes CASSYSGSMNTEAFF.